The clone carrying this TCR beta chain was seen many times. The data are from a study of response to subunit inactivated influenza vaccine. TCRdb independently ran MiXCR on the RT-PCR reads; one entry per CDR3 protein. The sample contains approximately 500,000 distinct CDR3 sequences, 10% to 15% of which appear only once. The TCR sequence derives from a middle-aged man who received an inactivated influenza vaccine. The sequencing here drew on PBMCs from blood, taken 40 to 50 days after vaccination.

CDR3 DNA sequence: TGCAGCGTCCGGGACGTCACCTACAATGAGCAGTTCTTC. Residues: CSVRDVTYNEQFF. V gene TRBV29-1 combines with J gene TRBJ2-1; D is possibly TRBD1 or TRBD2 (5 bases each). CDR3 length: 13 amino acids. V was cut by 6 bases and J by 2 bases, with 11 bases left in between. Germline-derived CDR1 and CDR2 are SQVTM and ANQGSEA.